A single sample is the source of the 25 T cell receptor beta chains below, sequenced in a study of cytomegalovirus exposure and HLA in healthy donors. The PCR ran on 60 Vbeta and 13 Jbeta primers. Libraries were prepared by immunoSEQ multiplex PCR; TCRdb keeps only in-frame clonotypes and omits some of them. This sample has roughly 130,000 clones, with around 80% found just once. The sequenced material came from PBMCs. The receptor source for this set is a young man in good health and CMV-seronegative.

The rearrangement uses TRBV7-2 and TRBJ2-5; 10 bases match TRBD1. Trimming took 4 bases from V and 1 from J; bases not matched to a gene: 6. Germline CDR1 reads SGHTA; CDR2 reads FQGNSA. CDR3 length equals 16 residues. CDR3 sequence (DNA): TGTGCCAGCAGCTACAAGACAGGGGGCGTCCAAGAGACCCAGTACTTC. Amino acids: CASSYKTGGVQETQYF.

The chain uses TRBV5-5 and TRBJ2-7; D not certain. V was clipped by 3 bases and J by 2 bases, with 9 bases between them. CDR3 length: 13 residues. Germline-derived CDR1 and CDR2 are SGHKS and YYEKEE (reference sequence). The CDR3 sequence is CASSSSRAYEQYF. CDR3 DNA: TGTGCCAGCAGCTCTTCTCGGGCCTACGAGCAGTACTTC. Full variable domain (rest looked up from reference TRBV5-5 and TRBJ2-7): DAGVTQSPTHLIKTRGQQVTLRCSPISGHKSVSWYQQVLGQGPQFIFQYYEKEERGRGNFPDRFSARQFPNYSSELNVNALLLGDSALYLCASSSSRAYEQYFGPGTRLTVT.

This rearrangement joins TRBV4-1 to TRBJ2-3; 9 bases fit TRBD1. J gave up 5 bases and V 4 bases, and 7 bases lay outside the gene matches. Germline CDR1 MGHRA, CDR2 YSYEKL. CDR3 length equals 15 residues. The CDR3 DNA reads as TGCGCCAGCAGCCTCTTACAGGGGGCCGGAGATACGCAGTATTTT. Its translation: CASSLLQGAGDTQYF.

The V and J genes are TRBV23-1 and TRBJ2-1, with 9 bases that match TRBD1. TRBV23-1 is sorted into the ORF group, with uncertain function. This CDR3 has 15 residues. J lost 6 bases, V lost 1 base, and 4 bases had no gene match. CDR3 DNA: TGCGCCAGCAGTCAATGTCTGGACAGGGGCAATGAGCAGTTCTTC. It specifies CASSQCLDRGNEQFF.

The J gene is TRBJ2-7, the V gene TRBV5-1; TRBD1 aligns across 7 bases. Trimming removed 3 bases from V and 3 bases from J; junction bases left unmatched: 12. CDR3 length equals 16 residues. Germline CDR1 SGHRS, CDR2 YFSETQ. CDR3 DNA sequence: TGCGCCAGCAGCTCTATTCGACAGGGTGATGGCTACGAGCAGTACTTC. Its protein is CASSSIRQGDGYEQYF.

The J gene is TRBJ2-3, the V gene TRBV27; 9 bases are shared with TRBD2. V lost 5 bases and J lost 2; bases outside the gene matches: 14. The CDR3 consists of 18 residues. CDR1 and CDR2 from the germline V gene are MNHEY and SMNVEV (reference sequence). The CDR3 region is CASSLTPLAGRITDTQYF. In DNA, the CDR3 is TGTGCCAGCAGTCTGACCCCTCTAGCGGGGAGAATCACAGATACGCAGTATTTT.

The chain uses TRBV29-1 and TRBJ2-7; weak D call: TRBD2 (5 bases). The V gene lost 2 bases and the J gene lost 2 bases, with 10 bases spanning the gap. This CDR3 region has 13 residues. Germline assignment: CDR1 SQVTM and CDR2 ANQGSEA. Written as DNA, the CDR3 is TGCAGCGTTGAACTGGACTTTCCCTACGAGCAGTACTTC. Translating gives CSVELDFPYEQYF.

The chain has TRBV28 and TRBJ1-4; TRBD1 agrees at 8 bases. The CDR3 has 15 residues. Germline values: CDR1 MDHEN, CDR2 SYDVKM. With V trimmed by 1 base and J by 5 bases, 3 bases remained unmatched. This CDR3 is CASSLFRTGNEKLFF. In DNA, the CDR3 is TGTGCCAGCAGTTTATTTCGGACAGGGAATGAAAAACTGTTTTTT.

The chain uses TRBV11-2 and TRBJ1-2; 9 bases line up with TRBD1. CDR3 length: 14 residues. V shed 5 bases and J 4 bases; nucleotides not matched to a gene: 5. The germline gives CDR1 SGHAT, CDR2 FQNNGV. CDR3 sequence: CASSPDRGGYGYTF. The CDR3 DNA sequence: TGTGCCAGCAGCCCGGACAGGGGCGGCTATGGCTACACCTTC.

The chain is built from TRBV10-3 and TRBJ1-2; 8 bases fit TRBD1. Germline-derived CDR1 and CDR2 are ENHRY and SYGVKD. CDR3 length: 17 amino acids. Trimming removed 2 bases from V and 4 bases from J; junction bases left unmatched: 12. CDR3 DNA: TGTGCCATCAGTGAGCCCACTCCTCGACAGGGGAGCTATGGCTACACCTTC. This encodes CAISEPTPRQGSYGYTF.

The chain employs TRBV15 and TRBJ1-2, with 8 positions matching TRBD1. Germline V gives CDR1 LNHNV, CDR2 YYDKDF (reference sequence). This CDR3 is built from 14 residues. The junction had 6 bases not matched to a gene; V was cut back by 5 bases and J by 4 bases. The CDR3 protein is CATSPGQGSYGYTF. The CDR3 region has the DNA TGTGCCACCAGCCCTGGACAGGGATCCTATGGCTACACCTTC.

The chain carries TRBV2 and TRBJ2-6; a possible D gene is TRBD1 (5 bases). There are 14 residues in the CDR3. Germline loops: CDR1 SNHLY, CDR2 FYNNEI. V gave up 8 bases and J gave up 2 bases, with 10 bases separating them. DNA for the CDR3: TGTGCCAGCTCCAGGGTGGCTGGGGCCAACGTCCTGACTTTC. The encoded protein is CASSRVAGANVLTF. The whole variable domain, filled in from reference TRBV2 and TRBJ2-6, reads EPEVTQTPSHQVTQMGQEVILRCVPISNHLYFYWYRQILGQKVEFLVSFYNNEISEKSEIFDDQFSVERPDGSNFTLKIRSTKLEDSAMYFCASSRVAGANVLTFGAGSRLTVL.

This rearrangement joins TRBV7-2 to TRBJ1-5; perhaps TRBD1 as D (5 bases). CDR3 length: 14 amino acids. V shed 2 bases and J shed 7 bases, with 12 bases lying between them. Looked up from germline, CDR1 is SGHTA and CDR2 is FQGNSA. CDR3 DNA: TGTGCCAGCAGCTTAACCTCGGACACCCAGCCCCAGCATTTT. Protein sequence: CASSLTSDTQPQHF.

The V and J genes are TRBV4-3 and TRBJ2-7; D is undetermined. The V and J ends lost 0 bases and 2 bases respectively, with 8 bases between them. This CDR3 has 14 residues. The germline CDR1 and CDR2 sequences are LGHNA and YSLEER. CDR3 bases: TGCGCCAGCAGCCAAGACCGGCAGGCCTACGAGCAGTACTTC. This gives the protein CASSQDRQAYEQYF.

V usage is TRBV10-3 and J usage is TRBJ1-1; 8 nucleotides line up with TRBD1. The J segment lost 7 bases and the V segment lost 3 bases, leaving 4 bases of the junction unmatched. This CDR3 spans 13 amino acids. In germline, CDR1 is ENHRY, CDR2 SYGVKD. CDR3 in amino acids: CAISDSQGVEAFF. In DNA, the CDR3 is TGTGCCATCAGTGATTCACAGGGGGTTGAAGCTTTCTTT.

The chain employs TRBV6-1 and TRBJ1-1; weak D call: TRBD1 (5 bases). CDR3 size: 15 residues. V was clipped by 2 bases and J by 4 bases, with 14 bases between them. Germline CDR1 is MNHNS and CDR2 is SASEGT. This chain's CDR3 is CASSERMHGGTEAFF. The CDR3 coding sequence is TGTGCCAGCAGTGAAAGAATGCACGGGGGCACTGAAGCTTTCTTT.

The chain has TRBV13 and TRBJ2-1, with 10 bases lining up with TRBD1. The germline V gene has CDR1 PRHDT and CDR2 FYEKMQ (reference sequence). The CDR3 covers 15 residues. Trimming cost V 5 bases and J 2 bases; bases outside gene matches: 3. This CDR3 is CASSIDRGPYNEQFF. The CDR3 coding sequence is TGTGCCAGCAGCATAGACAGGGGGCCCTACAATGAGCAGTTCTTC.

The chain is built from TRBV25-1 and TRBJ1-1, with D perhaps matching TRBD1 (5 bases). V lost 1 base and J lost 5, with 8 bases in between. The CDR3 loop spans 13 amino acids. Germline CDR1 MGHDK, CDR2 SYGVNS. CDR3 DNA sequence: TGTGCCAGCAGTGAATCGGGGGGGACTGAAGCTTTCTTT. This encodes CASSESGGTEAFF.

This chain connects TRBV7-8 to TRBJ2-2; D is perhaps TRBD2 (7 bases). Trimming left V 5 bases short and J 0 bases short, with 22 bases between. Per germline, CDR1 SGHVS and CDR2 FQNEAQ. The CDR3 loop spans 19 amino acids. As DNA, the CDR3 is TGTGCCAGCAGCACTTGGGTTTCAGGGGACTACCCGAACACCGGGGAGCTGTTTTTT. It encodes CASSTWVSGDYPNTGELFF.

The chain links TRBV5-1 to TRBJ1-2, with no clear D. The germline gives CDR1 SGHRS, CDR2 YFSETQ. The CDR3 spans 14 residues. V was shortened by 3 bases and J by 1 base, with 10 bases between the two germline ends. This CDR3 is CASSYSGNNYGYTF. The DNA of the CDR3 is TGCGCCAGCAGCTACTCCGGGAATAACTATGGCTACACCTTC.

The chain joins TRBV6-4 to TRBJ2-3; perhaps TRBD1 as D (7 bases). V lost 0 bases and J 0 bases, leaving 10 bases between the germline ends. Germline lookup yields CDR1 MRHNA and CDR2 SNTAGT. The CDR3 totals 16 residues. This CDR3 reads CASSDSGGGSTDTQYF. CDR3 DNA sequence: TGTGCCAGCAGTGACTCTGGAGGGGGCAGCACAGATACGCAGTATTTT.

This chain connects TRBV10-3 to TRBJ2-7; maybe TRBD2 (6 bases). Germline lookup yields CDR1 ENHRY and CDR2 SYGVKD. V lost 6 bases, J lost 0 bases, and 9 bases lay in between. The CDR3 has 13 residues. The CDR3 nucleotides are TGTGCCATCAGCGGGGGTAGCTCCTACGAGCAGTACTTC. It specifies CAISGGSSYEQYF.

The rearrangement joins TRBV4-2 to TRBJ2-7; D gene uncertain. The CDR3 spans 14 residues. Trimming took 2 bases from V and 4 from J, leaving 12 bases between them. In germline, CDR1 is LGHNA, CDR2 YNFKEQ. CDR3 region: CASSQNRRQYEQYF. As DNA, the CDR3 is TGTGCCAGCAGCCAAAATAGGCGGCAATACGAGCAGTACTTC.

This clone was counted between two and nine times. The chain is built from TRBV5-6 and TRBJ2-7; D perhaps matches TRBD2 (6 bases). Germline CDR1 and CDR2: SGHDT and YYEEEE. The CDR3 runs 15 residues. Trimming stripped 4 bases from V and 0 bases from J, with 14 bases between. CDR3 nucleotides: TGTGCCAGCAGCCCCGGAGGGACTCTCTCCTACGAGCAGTACTTC. Translated: CASSPGGTLSYEQYF.

V and J are TRBV27 and TRBJ1-1; 9 nucleotides agree with TRBD1. After removal of 5 bases from V and 7 bases from J, the junction contained 11 bases not matched to a gene. There are 15 residues in the CDR3. Germline V lookup: CDR1 MNHEY, CDR2 SMNVEV (reference sequence). The CDR3 DNA reads as TGTGCCAGCAGTCCCTACAGGGGGCTTATGGTTGAAGCTTTCTTT. Translation: CASSPYRGLMVEAFF.